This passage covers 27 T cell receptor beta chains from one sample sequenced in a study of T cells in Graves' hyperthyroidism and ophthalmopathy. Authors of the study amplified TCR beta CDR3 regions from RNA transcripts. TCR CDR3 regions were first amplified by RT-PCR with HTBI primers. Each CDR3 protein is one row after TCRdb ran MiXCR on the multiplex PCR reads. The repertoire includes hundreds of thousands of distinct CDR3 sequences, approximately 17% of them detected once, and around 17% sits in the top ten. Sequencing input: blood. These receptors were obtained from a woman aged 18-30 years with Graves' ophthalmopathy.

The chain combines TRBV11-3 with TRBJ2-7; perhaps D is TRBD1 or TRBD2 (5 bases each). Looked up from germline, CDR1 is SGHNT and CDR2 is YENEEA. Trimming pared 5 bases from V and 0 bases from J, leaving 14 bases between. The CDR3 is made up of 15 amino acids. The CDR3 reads CASSLGVGPSYEQYF. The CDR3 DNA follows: TGTGCCAGCAGCCTTGGGGTGGGACCCTCCTACGAGCAGTACTTC. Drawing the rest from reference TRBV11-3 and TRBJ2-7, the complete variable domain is EAGVVQSPRYKIIEKKQPVAFWCNPISGHNTLYWYLQNLGQGPELLIRYENEEAVDDSQLPKDRFSAERLKGVDSTLKIQPAELGDSAVYLCASSLGVGPSYEQYFGPGTRLTVT.

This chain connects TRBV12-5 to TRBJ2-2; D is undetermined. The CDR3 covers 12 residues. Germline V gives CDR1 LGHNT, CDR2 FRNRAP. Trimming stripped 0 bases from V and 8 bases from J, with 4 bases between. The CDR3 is CASGLVSGELFF. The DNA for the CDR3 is TGTGCTAGTGGTTTGGTATCGGGGGAGCTGTTTTTT.

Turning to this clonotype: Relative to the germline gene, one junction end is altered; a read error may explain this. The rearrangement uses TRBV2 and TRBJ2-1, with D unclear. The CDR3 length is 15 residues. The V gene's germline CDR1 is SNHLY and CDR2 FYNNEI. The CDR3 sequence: CASREQPKSYNEQLF. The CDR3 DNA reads TGTGCCAGCAGGGAGCAGCCGAAAAGCTACAATGAGCAGCTCTTC.

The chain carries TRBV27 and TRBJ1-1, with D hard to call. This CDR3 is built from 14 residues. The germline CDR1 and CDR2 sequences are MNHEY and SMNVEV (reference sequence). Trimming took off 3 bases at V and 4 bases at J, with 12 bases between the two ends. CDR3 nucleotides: TGTGCCAGCAGTTTGGGCGGACGGCGCACTGAAGCTTTCTTT. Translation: CASSLGGRRTEAFF.

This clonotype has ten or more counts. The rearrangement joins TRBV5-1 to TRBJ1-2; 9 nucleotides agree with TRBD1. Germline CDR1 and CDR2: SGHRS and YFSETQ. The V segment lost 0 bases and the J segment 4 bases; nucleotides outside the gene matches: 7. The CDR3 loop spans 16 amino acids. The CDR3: CASSLAERQGVYGYTF. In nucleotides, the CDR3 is TGCGCCAGCAGCTTGGCCGAGAGACAGGGGGTCTATGGCTACACCTTC.

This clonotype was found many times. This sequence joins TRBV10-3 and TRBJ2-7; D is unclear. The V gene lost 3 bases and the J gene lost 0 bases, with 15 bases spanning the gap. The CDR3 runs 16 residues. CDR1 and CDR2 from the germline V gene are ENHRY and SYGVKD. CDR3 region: CAISDRSRADSYEQYF. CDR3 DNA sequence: TGTGCCATCAGTGATAGGTCTCGAGCAGACTCCTACGAGCAGTACTTC.

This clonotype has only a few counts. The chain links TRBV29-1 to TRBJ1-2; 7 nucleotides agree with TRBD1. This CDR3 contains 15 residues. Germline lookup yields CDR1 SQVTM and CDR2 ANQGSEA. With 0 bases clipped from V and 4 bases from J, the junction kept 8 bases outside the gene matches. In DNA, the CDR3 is TGCAGCGTTGAAGATAGGGGACAGTTGGGCTATGGCTACACCTTC. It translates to CSVEDRGQLGYGYTF.

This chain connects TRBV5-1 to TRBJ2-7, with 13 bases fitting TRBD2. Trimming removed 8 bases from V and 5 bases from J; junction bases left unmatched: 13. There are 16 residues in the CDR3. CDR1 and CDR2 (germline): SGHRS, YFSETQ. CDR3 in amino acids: CASSSPGLAGAHEQYF. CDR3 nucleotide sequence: TGCGCCAGTTCAAGTCCCGGACTAGCGGGAGCCCACGAGCAGTACTTC. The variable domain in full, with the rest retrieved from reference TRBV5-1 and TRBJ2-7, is KAGVTQTPRYLIKTRGQQVTLSCSPISGHRSVSWYQQTPGQGLQFLFEYFSETQRNKGNFPGRFSGRQFSNSRSEMNVSTLELGDSALYLCASSSPGLAGAHEQYFGPGTRLTVT.

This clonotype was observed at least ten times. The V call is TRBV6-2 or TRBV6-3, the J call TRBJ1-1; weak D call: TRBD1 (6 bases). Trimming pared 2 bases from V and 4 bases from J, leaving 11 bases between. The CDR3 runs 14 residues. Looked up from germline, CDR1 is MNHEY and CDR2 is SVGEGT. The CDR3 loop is CASSYQGRGTEAFF. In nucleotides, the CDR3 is TGTGCCAGCAGTTACCAGGGGCGAGGCACTGAAGCTTTCTTT.

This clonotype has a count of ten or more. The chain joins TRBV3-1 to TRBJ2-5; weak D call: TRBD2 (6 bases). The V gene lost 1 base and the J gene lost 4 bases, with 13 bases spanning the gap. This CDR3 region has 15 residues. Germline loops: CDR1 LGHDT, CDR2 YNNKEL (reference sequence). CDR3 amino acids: CASSQVGQGGETQYF. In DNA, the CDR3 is TGTGCCAGCAGCCAAGTTGGGCAGGGAGGAGAGACCCAGTACTTC.

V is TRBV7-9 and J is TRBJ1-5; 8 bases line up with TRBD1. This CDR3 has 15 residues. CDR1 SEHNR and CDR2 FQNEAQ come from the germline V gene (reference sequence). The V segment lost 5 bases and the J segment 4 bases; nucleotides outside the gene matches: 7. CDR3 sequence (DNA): TGTGCCAGCAGCAATGGGGGACAGGATAATCAGCCCCAGCATTTT. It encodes CASSNGGQDNQPQHF.

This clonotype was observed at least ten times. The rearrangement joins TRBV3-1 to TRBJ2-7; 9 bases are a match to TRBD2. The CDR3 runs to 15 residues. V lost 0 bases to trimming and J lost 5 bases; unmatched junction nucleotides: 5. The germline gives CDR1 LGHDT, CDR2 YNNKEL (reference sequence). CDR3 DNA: TGTGCCAGCAGCCAAGATACCCTAGCGGGAAACGAGCAGTACTTC. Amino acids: CASSQDTLAGNEQYF.

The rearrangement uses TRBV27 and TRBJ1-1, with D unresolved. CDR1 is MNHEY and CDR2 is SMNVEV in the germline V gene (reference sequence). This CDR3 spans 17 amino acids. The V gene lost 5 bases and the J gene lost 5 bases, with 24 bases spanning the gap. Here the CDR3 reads CASSPRVYVWAGTEAFF. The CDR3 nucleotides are TGTGCCAGCAGTCCCCGGGTTTACGTGTGGGCGGGGACTGAAGCTTTCTTT.

The CDR3, as DNA: TGTGCCAGTAACAGGGGTTTGAGCAATCAGCCCCAGCATTTT. Translation gives CASNRGLSNQPQHF. V usage is TRBV2 and J usage is TRBJ1-5, with 7 bases that match TRBD1. The junction had 6 bases not matched to a gene; V was cut back by 9 bases and J by 1 base. CDR3 length: 14 residues. The germline V gene encodes CDR1 SNHLY and CDR2 FYNNEI.

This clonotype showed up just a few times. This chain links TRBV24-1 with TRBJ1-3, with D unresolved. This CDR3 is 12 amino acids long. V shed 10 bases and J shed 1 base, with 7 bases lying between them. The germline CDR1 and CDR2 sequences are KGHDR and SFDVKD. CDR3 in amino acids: CATSQSGNTIYF. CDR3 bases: TGTGCCACGAGCCAGTCTGGAAACACCATATATTTT.

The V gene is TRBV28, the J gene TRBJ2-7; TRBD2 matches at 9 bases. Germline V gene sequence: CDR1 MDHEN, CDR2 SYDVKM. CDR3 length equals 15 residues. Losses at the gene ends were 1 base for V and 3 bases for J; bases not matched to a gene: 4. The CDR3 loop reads CASSLSYSGSYEQYF. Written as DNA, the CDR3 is TGTGCCAGCAGTTTATCATATAGCGGGAGCTACGAGCAGTACTTC.

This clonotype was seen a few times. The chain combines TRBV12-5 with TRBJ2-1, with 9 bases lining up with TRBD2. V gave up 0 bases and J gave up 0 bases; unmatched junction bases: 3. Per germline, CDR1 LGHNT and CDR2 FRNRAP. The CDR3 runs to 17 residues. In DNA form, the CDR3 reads TGTGCTAGTGGTTTGGTAGTTAGCGGGAGCTCCTACAATGAGCAGTTCTTC. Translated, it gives CASGLVVSGSSYNEQFF.

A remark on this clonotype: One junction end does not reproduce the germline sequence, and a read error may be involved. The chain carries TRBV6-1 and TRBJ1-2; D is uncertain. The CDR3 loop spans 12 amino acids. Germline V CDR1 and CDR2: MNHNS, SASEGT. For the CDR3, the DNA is TGTGCCAGCAGTGGGACGGGTTATGACTACACCTTC. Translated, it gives CASSGTGYDYTF.

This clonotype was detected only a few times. CDR3 sequence reads: CASSLVGGVYEQYF. The CDR3 DNA sequence: TGTGCCAGCAGCTTAGTCGGTGGGGTCTACGAGCAGTACTTC. The chain carries TRBV7-9 and TRBJ2-7; unclear D gene. V shed 1 base and J shed 3 bases, with 10 bases lying between them. This CDR3 has 14 residues. CDR1 is SEHNR and CDR2 is FQNEAQ in the germline V gene (reference sequence).

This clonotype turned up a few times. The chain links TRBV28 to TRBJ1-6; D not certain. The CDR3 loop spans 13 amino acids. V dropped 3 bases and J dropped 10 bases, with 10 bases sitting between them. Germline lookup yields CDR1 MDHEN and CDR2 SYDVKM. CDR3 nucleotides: TGTGCCAGCAGTTTCACGGGGTCCTCACCCCTCCACTTT. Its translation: CASSFTGSSPLHF.

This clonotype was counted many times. The CDR3 region has the DNA TGCAGTGCTAGCAGGTGGAGCGAGCAGTACTTC. It encodes CSASRWSEQYF. This rearrangement joins TRBV20-1 to TRBJ2-7; D unresolved. CDR3 size: 11 residues. V shed 3 bases and J shed 6 bases, with 9 bases lying between them. Germline V gene data show CDR1 as DFQATT and CDR2 as SNEGSKA (reference sequence).

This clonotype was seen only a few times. The CDR3 sequence is CASSRAEGARDTQYF. The CDR3 DNA reads TGTGCCAGCAGCCGAGCGGAGGGGGCAAGGGATACGCAGTATTTT. This sequence joins TRBV9 and TRBJ2-3; possibly TRBD1 for D (7 bases). V lost 4 bases, J lost 6 bases, and 18 bases lay in between. The V gene's germline CDR1 is SGDLS and CDR2 YYNGEE. This CDR3 spans 15 amino acids.

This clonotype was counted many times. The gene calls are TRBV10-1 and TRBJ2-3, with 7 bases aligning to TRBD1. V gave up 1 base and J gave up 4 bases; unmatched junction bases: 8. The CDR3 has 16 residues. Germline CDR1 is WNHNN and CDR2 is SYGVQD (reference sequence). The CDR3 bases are TGCGCCAGCAGTGAGTGGACAGGTCCGATCGCAGATACGCAGTATTTT. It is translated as CASSEWTGPIADTQYF.

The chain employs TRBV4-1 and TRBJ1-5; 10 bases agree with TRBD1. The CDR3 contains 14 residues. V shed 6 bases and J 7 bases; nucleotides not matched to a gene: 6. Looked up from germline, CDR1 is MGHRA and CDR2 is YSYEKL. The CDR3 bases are TGCGCCAGCAGTCCCGGGACAGGGGAACAGCCCCAGCATTTT. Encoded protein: CASSPGTGEQPQHF.

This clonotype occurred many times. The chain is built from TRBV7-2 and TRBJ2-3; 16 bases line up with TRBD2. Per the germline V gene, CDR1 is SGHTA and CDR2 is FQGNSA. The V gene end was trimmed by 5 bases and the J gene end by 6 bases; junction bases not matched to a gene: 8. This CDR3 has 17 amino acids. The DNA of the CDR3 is TGTGCCAGCAGCCTCATGGGACTAGCGGGGGGGCAGGATACGCAGTATTTT. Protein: CASSLMGLAGGQDTQYF.

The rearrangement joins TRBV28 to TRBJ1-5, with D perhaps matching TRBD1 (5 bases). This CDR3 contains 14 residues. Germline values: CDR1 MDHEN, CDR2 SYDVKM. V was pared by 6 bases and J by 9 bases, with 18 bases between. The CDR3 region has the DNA TGTGCCAGCAGGGGGCAGGGTCCCCGTCGGCCCCAGCATTTT. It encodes CASRGQGPRRPQHF. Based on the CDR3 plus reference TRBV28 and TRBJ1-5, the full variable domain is DVKVTQSSRYLVKRTGEKVFLECVQDMDHENMFWYRQDPGLGLRLIYFSYDVKMKEKGDIPEGYSVSREKKERFSLILESASTNQTSMYLCASRGQGPRRPQHFGDGTRLSIL.

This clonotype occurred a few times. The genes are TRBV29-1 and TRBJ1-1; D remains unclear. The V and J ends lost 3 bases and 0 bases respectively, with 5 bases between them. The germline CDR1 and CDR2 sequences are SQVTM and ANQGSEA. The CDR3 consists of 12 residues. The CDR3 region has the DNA TGCAGCGTTGAGATCATGAACACTGAAGCTTTCTTT. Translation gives CSVEIMNTEAFF.